This T cell receptor (beta chain) was identified during a study of a mutant IDH1 vaccine in newly diagnosed glioma. Study information: Treated patients, averaging roughly 40 years, were 62.5% male and about 38% female. Study results and limitations: Researchers report vaccine-induced immune responses in approximately 94% of patients.

Time point of the sample: week 35, safety follow-up. Mutant IDH1 20-mer peptide, at 300 ug, made up each vaccine dose, with topical imiquimod. Donor diagnoses consisted of new WHO grade 3 or 4 IDH1-mutant, ATRX-lost astrocytomas. The data were produced by immunoSEQ multiplex PCR, yet TCRdb's version contains in-frame clones alone and is incomplete. The data hold 60,000 or so clones, with roughly 80% observed a single time. Concerning this clone itself: The target antigen is unknown.

The input for sequencing was PBMCs, taken from a glioma patient whose treatment included an IDH1 peptide vaccine. The sequence was obtained from a man aged 25-40 years with glioma.

The CDR3 DNA sequence: TGTGCCAGCAGTTACGCGGGGCACGTAGGTTCACCCCTCCACTTT. Amino acids: CASSYAGHVGSPLHF. This chain uses TRBV6-5 with TRBJ1-6, with D maybe TRBD1 (5 bases). CDR3 length equals 15 residues. Looked up from germline, CDR1 is MNHEY and CDR2 is SVGAGI. Trimming shortened V by 2 bases and J by 9 bases, and 14 bases separated the two germline ends.